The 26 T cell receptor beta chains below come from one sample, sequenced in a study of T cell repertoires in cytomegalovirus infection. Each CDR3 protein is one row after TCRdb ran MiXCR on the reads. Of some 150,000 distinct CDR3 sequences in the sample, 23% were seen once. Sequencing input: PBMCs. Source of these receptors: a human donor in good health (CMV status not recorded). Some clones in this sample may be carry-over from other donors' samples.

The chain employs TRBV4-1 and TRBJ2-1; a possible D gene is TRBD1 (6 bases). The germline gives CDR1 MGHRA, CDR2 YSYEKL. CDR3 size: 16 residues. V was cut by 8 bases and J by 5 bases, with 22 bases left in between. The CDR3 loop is CASQLGERDTNNEQFF. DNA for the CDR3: TGCGCCAGCCAACTCGGTGAACGGGACACCAACAATGAGCAGTTCTTC.

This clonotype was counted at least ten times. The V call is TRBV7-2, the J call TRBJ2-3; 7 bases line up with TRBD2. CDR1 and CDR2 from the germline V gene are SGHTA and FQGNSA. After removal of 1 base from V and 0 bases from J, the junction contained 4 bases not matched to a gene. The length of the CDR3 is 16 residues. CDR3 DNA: TGTGCCAGCAGCTTAGGGGACTACAGAAGCACAGATACGCAGTATTTT. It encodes CASSLGDYRSTDTQYF.

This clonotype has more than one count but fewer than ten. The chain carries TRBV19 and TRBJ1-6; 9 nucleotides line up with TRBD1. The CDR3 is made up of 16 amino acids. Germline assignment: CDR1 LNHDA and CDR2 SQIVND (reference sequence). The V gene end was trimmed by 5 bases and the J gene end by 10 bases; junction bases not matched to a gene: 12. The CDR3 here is CASSPQTGGRGSPLHF. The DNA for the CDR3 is TGTGCCAGTAGTCCTCAAACAGGGGGCCGAGGCTCACCCCTCCACTTT.

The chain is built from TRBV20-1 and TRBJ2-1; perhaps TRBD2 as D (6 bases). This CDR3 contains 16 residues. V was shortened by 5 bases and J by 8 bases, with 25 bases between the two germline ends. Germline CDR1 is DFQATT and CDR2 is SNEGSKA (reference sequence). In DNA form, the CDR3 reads TGCAGTGCTGGGGGAACCGGGACTGCGACTGCGGATGAGCAGTTCTTC. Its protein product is CSAGGTGTATADEQFF.

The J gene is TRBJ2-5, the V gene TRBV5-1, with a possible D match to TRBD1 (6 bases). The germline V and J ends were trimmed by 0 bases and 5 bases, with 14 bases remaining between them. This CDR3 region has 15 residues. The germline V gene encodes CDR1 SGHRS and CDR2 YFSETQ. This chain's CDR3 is CASSLGSGARETQYF. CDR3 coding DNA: TGCGCCAGCAGCTTGGGGTCAGGGGCCAGGGAGACCCAGTACTTC.

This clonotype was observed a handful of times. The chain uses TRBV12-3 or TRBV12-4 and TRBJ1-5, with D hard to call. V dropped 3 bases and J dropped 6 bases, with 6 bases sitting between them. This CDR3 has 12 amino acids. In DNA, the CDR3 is TGTGCCAGCAGTTTTTCCCTTCAGCCCCAGCATTTT. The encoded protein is CASSFSLQPQHF.

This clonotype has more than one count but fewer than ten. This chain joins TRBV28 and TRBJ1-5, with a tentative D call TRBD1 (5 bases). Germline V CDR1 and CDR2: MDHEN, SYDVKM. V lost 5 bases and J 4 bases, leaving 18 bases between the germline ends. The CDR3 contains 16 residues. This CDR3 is CASSRNRGVANQPQHF. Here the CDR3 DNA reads TGTGCCAGCAGTCGAAATCGGGGGGTGGCAAATCAGCCCCAGCATTTT.

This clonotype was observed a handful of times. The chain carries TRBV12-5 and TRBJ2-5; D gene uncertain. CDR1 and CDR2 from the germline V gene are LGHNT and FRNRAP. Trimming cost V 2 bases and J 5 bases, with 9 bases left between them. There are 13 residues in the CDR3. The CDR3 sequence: CASGLSAWETQYF. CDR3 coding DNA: TGTGCTAGTGGTTTGTCGGCATGGGAGACCCAGTACTTC.

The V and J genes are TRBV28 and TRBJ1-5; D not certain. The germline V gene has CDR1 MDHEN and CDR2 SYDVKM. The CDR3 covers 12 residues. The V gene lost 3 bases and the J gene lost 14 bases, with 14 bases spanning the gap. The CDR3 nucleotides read TGTGCCAGCAGTTTTCAGGTGGCGCCTAAGCATTTT. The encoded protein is CASSFQVAPKHF.

CDR3 nucleotides: TGCAGTGCTCGTACCGAACGGGGGCTCACCTACGAGCAGTACTTC. It yields the protein CSARTERGLTYEQYF. The gene calls are TRBV20-1 and TRBJ2-7; tentatively, D is TRBD1 or TRBD2 (6 bases each). V dropped 5 bases and J dropped 2 bases, with 19 bases sitting between them. Looked up from germline, CDR1 is DFQATT and CDR2 is SNEGSKA (reference sequence). The CDR3 runs 15 residues.

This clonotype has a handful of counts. In nucleotides, the CDR3 is TGTGCCAGCAGGGAAACCGGGACAGGGGATCAGCCCCAGCATTTT. Encoded protein: CASRETGTGDQPQHF. This chain uses TRBV12-3 or TRBV12-4 with TRBJ1-5; TRBD1 matches 10 bases. V gave up 6 bases and J gave up 5 bases; unmatched junction bases: 7. The CDR3 spans 15 residues.

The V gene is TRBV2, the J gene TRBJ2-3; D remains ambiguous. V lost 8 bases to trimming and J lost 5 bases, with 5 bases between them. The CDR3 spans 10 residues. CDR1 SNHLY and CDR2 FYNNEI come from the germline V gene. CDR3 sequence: CASGRDTQYF. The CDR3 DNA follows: TGTGCCAGCGGTAGAGATACGCAGTATTTT.

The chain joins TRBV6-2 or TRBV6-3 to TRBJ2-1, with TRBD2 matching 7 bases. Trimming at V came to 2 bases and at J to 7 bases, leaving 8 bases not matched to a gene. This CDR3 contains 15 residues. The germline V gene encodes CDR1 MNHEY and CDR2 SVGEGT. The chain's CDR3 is CASSYGGGGRNEQFF. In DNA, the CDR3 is TGTGCCAGCAGTTACGGGGGGGGAGGAAGAAATGAGCAGTTCTTC.

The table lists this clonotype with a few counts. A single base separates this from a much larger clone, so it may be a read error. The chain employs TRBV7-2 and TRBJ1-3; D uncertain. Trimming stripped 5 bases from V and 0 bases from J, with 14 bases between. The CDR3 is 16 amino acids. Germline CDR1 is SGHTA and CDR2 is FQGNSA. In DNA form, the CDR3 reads TGTGCCAGCAGCCCCAGGCCAGCTGGCTCTGGAAACACCATATATTTT. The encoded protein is CASSPRPAGSGNTIYF.

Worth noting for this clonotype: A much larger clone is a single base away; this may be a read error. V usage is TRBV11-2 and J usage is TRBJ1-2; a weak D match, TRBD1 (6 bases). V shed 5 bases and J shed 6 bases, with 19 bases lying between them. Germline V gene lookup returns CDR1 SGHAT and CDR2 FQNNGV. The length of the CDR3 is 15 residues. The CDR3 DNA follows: TGTGCCAGCAGCCCCAACCGGAACAGGGCGGATGGCTACACCTTC. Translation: CASSPNRNRADGYTF.

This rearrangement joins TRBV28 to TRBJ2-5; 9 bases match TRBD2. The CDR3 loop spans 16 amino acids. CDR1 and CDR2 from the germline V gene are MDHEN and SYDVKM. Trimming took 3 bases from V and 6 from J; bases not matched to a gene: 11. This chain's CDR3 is CASSFEASGTQKTQYF. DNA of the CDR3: TGTGCCAGCAGTTTTGAGGCTAGCGGGACCCAGAAGACCCAGTACTTC.

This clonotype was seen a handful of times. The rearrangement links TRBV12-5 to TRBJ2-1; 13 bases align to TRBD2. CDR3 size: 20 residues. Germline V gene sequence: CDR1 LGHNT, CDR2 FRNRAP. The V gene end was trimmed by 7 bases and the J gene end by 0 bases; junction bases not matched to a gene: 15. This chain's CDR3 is CASAPPTSGRAANSYNEQFF. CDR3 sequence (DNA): TGTGCTAGTGCCCCCCCCACTAGCGGGAGGGCCGCAAACTCCTACAATGAGCAGTTCTTC.

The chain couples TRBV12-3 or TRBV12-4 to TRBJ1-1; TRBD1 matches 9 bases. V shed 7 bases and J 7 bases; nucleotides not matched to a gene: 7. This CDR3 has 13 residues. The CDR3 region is CASTRGQGIEAFF. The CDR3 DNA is TGTGCCAGCACCAGGGGACAGGGAATTGAAGCTTTCTTT.

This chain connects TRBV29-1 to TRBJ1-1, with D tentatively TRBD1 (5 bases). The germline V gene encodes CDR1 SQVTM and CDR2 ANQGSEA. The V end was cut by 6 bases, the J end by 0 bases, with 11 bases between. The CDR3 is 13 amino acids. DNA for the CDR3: TGCAGCGTCTCACGGGGGATGAACACTGAAGCTTTCTTT. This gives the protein CSVSRGMNTEAFF.

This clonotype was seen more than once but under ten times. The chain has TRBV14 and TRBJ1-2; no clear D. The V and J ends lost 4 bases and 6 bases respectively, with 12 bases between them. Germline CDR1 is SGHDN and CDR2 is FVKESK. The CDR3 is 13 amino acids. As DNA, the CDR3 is TGTGCCAGCAGCCTTCGGACTTCCAATGGCTACACCTTC. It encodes CASSLRTSNGYTF.

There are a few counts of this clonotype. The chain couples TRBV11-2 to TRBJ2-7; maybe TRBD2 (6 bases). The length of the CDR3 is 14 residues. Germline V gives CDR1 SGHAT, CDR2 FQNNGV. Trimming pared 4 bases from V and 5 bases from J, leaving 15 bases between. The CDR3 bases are TGTGCCAGCAGCTGGGCTAGCTCGGGGGACGAGCAGTACTTC. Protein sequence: CASSWASSGDEQYF.

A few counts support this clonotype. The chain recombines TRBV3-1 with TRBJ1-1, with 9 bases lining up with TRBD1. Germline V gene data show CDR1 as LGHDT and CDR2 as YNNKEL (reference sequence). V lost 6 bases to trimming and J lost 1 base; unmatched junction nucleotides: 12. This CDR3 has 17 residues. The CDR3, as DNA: TGTGCCAGCAGTCTTCTTCGAGCGGGACAGGGGAACACTGAAGCTTTCTTT. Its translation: CASSLLRAGQGNTEAFF.

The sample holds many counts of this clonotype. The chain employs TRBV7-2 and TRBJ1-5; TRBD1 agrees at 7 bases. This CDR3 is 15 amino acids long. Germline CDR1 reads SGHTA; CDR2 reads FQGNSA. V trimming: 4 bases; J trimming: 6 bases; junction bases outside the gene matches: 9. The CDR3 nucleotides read TGTGCCAGCAGCTCGGGGACAGCGAGGGGTCAGCCCCAGCATTTT. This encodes CASSSGTARGQPQHF. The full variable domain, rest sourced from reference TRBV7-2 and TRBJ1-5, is GAGVSQSPSNKVTEKGKDVELRCDPISGHTALYWYRQSLGQGLEFLIYFQGNSAPDKSGLPSDRFSAERTGGSVSTLTIQRTQQEDSAVYLCASSSGTARGQPQHFGDGTRLSIL.

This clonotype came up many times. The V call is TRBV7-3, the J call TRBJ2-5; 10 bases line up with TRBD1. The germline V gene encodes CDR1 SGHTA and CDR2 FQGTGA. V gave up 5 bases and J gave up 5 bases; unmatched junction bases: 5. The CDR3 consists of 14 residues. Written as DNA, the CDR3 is TGTGCCAGCAGCCCTGGACAGGGGGTTGAGACCCAGTACTTC. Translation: CASSPGQGVETQYF.

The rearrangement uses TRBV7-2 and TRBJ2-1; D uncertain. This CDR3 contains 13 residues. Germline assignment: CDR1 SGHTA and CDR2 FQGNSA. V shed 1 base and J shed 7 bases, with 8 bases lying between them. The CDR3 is CASSLDAWNEQFF. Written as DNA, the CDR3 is TGTGCCAGCAGCTTAGATGCCTGGAATGAGCAGTTCTTC.

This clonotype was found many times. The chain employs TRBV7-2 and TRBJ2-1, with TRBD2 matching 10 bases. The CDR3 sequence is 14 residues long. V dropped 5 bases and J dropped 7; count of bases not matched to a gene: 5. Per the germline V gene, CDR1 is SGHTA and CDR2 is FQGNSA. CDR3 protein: CASSRSSGRNEQFF. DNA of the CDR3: TGTGCCAGCAGCCGTTCTAGCGGGAGAAATGAGCAGTTCTTC.